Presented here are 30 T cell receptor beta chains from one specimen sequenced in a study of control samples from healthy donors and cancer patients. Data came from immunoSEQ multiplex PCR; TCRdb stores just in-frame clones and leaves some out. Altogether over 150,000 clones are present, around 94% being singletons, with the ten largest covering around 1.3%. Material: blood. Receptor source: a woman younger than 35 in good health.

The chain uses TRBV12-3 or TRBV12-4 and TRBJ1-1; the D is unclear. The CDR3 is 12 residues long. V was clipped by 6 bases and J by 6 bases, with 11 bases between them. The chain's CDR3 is CASRILSPEAFF. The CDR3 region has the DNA TGTGCCAGCAGGATCCTCAGCCCTGAAGCTTTCTTT.

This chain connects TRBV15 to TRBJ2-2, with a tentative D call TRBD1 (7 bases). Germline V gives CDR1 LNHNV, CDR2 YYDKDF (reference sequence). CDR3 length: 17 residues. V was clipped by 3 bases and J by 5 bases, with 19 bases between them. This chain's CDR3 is CATSRTSGGRFTGELFF. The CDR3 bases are TGTGCCACCAGCAGGACGTCAGGGGGGAGGTTTACCGGGGAGCTGTTTTTT. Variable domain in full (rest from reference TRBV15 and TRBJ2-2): DAMVIQNPRYQVTQFGKPVTLSCSQTLNHNVMYWYQQKSSQAPKLLFHYYDKDFNNEADTPDNFQSRRPNTSFCFLDIRSPGLGDTAMYLCATSRTSGGRFTGELFFGEGSRLTVL.

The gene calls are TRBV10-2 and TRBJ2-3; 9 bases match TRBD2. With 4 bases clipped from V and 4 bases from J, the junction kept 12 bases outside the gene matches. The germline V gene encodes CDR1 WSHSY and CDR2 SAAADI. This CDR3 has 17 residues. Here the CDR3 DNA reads TGCGCCAGCAGTGTCTCCCTCGGCGAGCGGGGGGCAGATACGCAGTATTTT. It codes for CASSVSLGERGADTQYF.

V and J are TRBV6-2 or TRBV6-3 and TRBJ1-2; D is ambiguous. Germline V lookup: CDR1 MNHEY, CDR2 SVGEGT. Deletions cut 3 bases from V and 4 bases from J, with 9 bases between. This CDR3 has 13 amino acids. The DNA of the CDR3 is TGTGCCAGCAGTTATGTAGGTCTCTATGGCTACACCTTC. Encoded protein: CASSYVGLYGYTF.

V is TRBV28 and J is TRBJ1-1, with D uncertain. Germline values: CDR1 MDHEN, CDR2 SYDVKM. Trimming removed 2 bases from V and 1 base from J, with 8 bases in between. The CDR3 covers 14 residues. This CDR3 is CASSLADGNTEAFF. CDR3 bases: TGTGCCAGCAGTTTAGCCGACGGGAACACTGAAGCTTTCTTT.

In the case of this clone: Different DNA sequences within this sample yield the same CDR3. The CDR3 region is CSVRNSYEQYF. The CDR3 DNA follows: TGCAGCGTCAGGAACTCCTACGAGCAGTACTTC. The rearrangement links TRBV29-1 to TRBJ2-7; no definite D call. V dropped 6 bases and J dropped 0 bases, with 6 bases sitting between them. This CDR3 has 11 amino acids. Germline V lookup: CDR1 SQVTM, CDR2 ANQGSEA.

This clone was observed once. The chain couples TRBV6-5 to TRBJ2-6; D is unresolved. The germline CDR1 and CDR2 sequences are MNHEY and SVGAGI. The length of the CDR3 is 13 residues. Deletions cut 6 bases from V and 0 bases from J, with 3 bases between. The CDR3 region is CASSLSGANVLTF. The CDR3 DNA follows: TGTGCCAGCAGCCTCTCTGGGGCCAACGTCCTGACTTTC.

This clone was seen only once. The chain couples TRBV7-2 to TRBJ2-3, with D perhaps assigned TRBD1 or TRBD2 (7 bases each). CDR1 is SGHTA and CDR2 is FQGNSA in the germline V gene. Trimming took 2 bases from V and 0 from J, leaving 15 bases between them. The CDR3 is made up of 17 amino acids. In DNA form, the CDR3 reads TGTGCCAGCAGCTTAAGGGGGCGCGGGGGTAGCACAGATACGCAGTATTTT. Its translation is CASSLRGRGGSTDTQYF. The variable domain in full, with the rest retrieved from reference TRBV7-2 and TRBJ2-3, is GAGVSQSPSNKVTEKGKDVELRCDPISGHTALYWYRQSLGQGLEFLIYFQGNSAPDKSGLPSDRFSAERTGGSVSTLTIQRTQQEDSAVYLCASSLRGRGGSTDTQYFGPGTRLTVL.

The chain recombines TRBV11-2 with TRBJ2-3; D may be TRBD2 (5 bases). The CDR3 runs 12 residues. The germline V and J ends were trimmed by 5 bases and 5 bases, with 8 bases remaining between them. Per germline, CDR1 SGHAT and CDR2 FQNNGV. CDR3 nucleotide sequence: TGTGCCAGCAGCATTAGCGTAGATACGCAGTATTTT. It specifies CASSISVDTQYF.

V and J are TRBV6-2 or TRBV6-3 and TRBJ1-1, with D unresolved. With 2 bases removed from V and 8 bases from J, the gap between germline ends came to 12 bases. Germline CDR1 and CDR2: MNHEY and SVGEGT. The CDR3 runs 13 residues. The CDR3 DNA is TGTGCCAGCAGTTACGGAATGACGGCCGAAGCTTTCTTT. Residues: CASSYGMTAEAFF.

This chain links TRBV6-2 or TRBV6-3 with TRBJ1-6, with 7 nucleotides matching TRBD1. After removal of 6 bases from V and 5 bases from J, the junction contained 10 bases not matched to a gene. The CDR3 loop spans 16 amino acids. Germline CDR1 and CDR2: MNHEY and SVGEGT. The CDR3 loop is CASSSSPGQNNSPLHF. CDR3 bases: TGTGCCAGCAGCTCTAGTCCGGGACAGAATAATTCACCCCTCCACTTT.

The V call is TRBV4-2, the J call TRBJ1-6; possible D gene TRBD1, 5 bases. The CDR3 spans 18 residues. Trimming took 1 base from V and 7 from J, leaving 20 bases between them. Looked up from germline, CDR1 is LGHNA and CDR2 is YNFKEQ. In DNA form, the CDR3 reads TGTGCCAGCAGCCAAGTATCCAGGGTTGGATTTCAGAATTCACCCCTCCACTTT. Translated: CASSQVSRVGFQNSPLHF.

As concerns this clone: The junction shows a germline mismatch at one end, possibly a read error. The CDR3 nucleotides are TGCAGTGCTAGAGTTATGAGGGATGTCTTT. Its protein product is CSARVMRDVF. The chain uses TRBV20-1 and TRBJ1-1; D is undetermined. There are 10 residues in the CDR3. Germline V gene lookup returns CDR1 DFQATT and CDR2 SNEGSKA (reference sequence).

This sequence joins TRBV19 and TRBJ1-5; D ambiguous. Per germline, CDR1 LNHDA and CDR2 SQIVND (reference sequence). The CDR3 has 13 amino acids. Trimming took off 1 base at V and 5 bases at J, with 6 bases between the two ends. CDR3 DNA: TGTGCCAGTAGTATAGGGAGGGATCAGCCCCAGCATTTT. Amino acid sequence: CASSIGRDQPQHF.

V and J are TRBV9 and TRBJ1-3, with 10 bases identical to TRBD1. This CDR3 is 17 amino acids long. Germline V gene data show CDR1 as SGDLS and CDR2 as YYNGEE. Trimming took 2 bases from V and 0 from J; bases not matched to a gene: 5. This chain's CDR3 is CASSVMTGGPSGNTIYF. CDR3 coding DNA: TGTGCCAGCAGCGTCATGACAGGGGGCCCCTCTGGAAACACCATATATTTT.

As DNA, the CDR3 is TGTGCCAGCAGCCAAGAACGTTCCGTTTACTATGGCTACACCTTC. This sequence encodes CASSQERSVYYGYTF. The chain recombines TRBV4-2 with TRBJ1-2; D remains unclear. CDR3 size: 15 residues. CDR1 is LGHNA and CDR2 is YNFKEQ in the germline V gene. Between the trimmed V and J ends, which lost 0 bases and 3 bases, there was a span of 11 bases.

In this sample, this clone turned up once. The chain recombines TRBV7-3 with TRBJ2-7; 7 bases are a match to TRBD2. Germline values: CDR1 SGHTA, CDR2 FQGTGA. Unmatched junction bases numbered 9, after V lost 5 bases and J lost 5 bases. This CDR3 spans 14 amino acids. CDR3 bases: TGTGCCAGCAGCCGCGGAGCGGGGTCTAACGAGCAGTACTTC. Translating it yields CASSRGAGSNEQYF.

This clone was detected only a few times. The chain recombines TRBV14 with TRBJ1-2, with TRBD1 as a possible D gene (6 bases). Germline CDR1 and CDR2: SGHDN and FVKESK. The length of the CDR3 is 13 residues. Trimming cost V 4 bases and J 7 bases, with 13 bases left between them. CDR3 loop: CASSRADSAGYTF. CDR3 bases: TGTGCCAGCAGCCGGGCGGACAGCGCTGGCTACACCTTC.

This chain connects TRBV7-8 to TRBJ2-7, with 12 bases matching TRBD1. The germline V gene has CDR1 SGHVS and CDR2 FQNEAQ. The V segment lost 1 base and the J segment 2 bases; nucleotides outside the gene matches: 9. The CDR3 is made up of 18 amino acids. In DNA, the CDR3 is TGTGCCAGCAGCTTAGTCCAGATCCGGGACAGGGGGCCCTACGAGCAGTACTTC. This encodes CASSLVQIRDRGPYEQYF. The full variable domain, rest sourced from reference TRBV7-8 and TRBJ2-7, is GAGVSQSPRYKVAKRGQDVALRCDPISGHVSLFWYQQALGQGPEFLTYFQNEAQLDKSGLPSDRFFAERPEGSVSTLKIQRTQQEDSAVYLCASSLVQIRDRGPYEQYFGPGTRLTVT.

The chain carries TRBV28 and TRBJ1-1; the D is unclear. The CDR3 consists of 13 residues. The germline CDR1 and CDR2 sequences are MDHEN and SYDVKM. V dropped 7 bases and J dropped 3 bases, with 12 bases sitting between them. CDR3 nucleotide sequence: TGTGCCAGCACCCTCATTGGGTACACTGAAGCTTTCTTT. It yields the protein CASTLIGYTEAFF.

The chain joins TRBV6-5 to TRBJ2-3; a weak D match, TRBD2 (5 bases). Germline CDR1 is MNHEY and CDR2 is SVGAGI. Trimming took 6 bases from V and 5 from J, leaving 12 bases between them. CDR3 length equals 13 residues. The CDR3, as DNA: TGTGCCAGCAGGAGAGGCCGGGGAGATACGCAGTATTTT. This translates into CASRRGRGDTQYF.

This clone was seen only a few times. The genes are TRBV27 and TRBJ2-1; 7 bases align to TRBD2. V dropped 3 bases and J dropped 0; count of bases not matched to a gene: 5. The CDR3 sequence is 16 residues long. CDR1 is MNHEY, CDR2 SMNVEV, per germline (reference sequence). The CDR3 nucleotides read TGTGCCAGCAGTTTTTTAGCGGGTAGCTCCTACAATGAGCAGTTCTTC. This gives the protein CASSFLAGSSYNEQFF.

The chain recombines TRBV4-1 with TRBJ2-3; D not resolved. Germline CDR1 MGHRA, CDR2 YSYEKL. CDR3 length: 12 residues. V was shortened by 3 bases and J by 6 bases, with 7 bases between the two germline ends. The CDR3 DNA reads TGCGCCAGCAGCCATAGCAGTGATACGCAGTATTTT. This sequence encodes CASSHSSDTQYF.

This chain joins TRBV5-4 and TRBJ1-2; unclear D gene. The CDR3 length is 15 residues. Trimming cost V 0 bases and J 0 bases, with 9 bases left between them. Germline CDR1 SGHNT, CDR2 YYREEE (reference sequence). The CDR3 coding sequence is TGTGCCAGCAGCTTGGAGGTGGGAGCTAACTATGGCTACACCTTC. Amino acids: CASSLEVGANYGYTF.

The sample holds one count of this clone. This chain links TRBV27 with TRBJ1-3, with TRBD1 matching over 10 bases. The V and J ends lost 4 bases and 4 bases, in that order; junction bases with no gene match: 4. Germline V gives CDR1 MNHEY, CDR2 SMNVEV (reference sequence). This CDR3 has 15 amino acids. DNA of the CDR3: TGTGCCAGCAGTTATAGACAGGGGGCAGGAAACACCATATATTTT. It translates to CASSYRQGAGNTIYF.

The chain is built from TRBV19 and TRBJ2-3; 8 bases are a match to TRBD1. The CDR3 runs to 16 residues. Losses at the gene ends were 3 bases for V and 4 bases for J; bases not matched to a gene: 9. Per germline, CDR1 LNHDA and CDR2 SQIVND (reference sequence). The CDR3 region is CASSMRTGNFPDTQYF. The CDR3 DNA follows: TGTGCCAGTAGTATGCGGACAGGGAATTTCCCAGATACGCAGTATTTT.

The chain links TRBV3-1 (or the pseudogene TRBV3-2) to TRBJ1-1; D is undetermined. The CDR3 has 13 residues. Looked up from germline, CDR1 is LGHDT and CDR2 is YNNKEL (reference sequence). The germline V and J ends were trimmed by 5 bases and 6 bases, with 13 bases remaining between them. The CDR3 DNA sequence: TGTGCCAGCAGCGCTCGACCTAGCTCTGAAGCTTTCTTT. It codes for CASSARPSSEAFF.

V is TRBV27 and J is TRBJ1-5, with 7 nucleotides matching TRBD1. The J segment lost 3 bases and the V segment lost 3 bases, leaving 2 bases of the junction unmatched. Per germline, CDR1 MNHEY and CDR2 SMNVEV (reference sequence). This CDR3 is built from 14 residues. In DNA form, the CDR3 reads TGTGCCAGCAGTTTGACAGGGAACAATCAGCCCCAGCATTTT. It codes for CASSLTGNNQPQHF.

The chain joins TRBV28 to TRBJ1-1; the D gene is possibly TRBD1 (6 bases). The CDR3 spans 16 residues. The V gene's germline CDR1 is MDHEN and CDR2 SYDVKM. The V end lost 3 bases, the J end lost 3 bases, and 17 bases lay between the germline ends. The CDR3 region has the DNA TGTGCCAGCAGTTTGTCTTCAGGGGCAGGGGACACTGAAGCTTTCTTT. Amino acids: CASSLSSGAGDTEAFF.

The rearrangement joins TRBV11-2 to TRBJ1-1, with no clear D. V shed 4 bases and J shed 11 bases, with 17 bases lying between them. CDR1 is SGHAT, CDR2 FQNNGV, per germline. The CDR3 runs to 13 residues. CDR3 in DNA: TGTGCCAGCAGCTCCAGACCCCGGGTTGAGGCTTTCTTT. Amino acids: CASSSRPRVEAFF.